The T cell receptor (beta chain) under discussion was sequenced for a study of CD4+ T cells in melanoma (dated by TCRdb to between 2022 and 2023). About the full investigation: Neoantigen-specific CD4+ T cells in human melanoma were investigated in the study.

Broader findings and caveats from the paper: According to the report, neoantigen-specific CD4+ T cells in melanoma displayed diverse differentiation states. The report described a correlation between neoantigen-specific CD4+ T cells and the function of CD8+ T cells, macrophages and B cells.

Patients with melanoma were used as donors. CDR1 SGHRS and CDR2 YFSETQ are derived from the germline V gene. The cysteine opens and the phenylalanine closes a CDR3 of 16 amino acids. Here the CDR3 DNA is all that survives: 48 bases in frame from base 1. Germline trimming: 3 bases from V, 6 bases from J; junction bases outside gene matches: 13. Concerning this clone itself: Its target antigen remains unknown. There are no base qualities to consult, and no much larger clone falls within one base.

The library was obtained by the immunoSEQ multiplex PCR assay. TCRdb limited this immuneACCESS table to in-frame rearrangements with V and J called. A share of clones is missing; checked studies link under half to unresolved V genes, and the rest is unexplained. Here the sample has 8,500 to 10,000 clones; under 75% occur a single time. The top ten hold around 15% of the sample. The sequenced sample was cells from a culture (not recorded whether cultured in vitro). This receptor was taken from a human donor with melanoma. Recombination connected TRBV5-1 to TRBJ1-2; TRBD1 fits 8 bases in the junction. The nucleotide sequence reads TGCGCCAGCAGCTCGAGACAGGGGTCGCGGGTGGATGGCTACACCTTC. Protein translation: CASSSRQGSRVDGYTF.